These 24 T cell receptor beta chains were sequenced from one sample in a study of T cell responses to AZD1222 COVID-19 vaccine. Assay: immunoSEQ multiplex PCR; the TCRdb copy retains only in-frame clones and omits some. In the table there are some 180,000 clones, approximately 90% of which are singletons. Specimen: peripheral blood, collected 28 days after the second dose of the MenACWY control vaccine. The origin of the receptors is an adult who received the MenACWY meningococcal vaccine as a control.

CDR3 sequence reads: CASSRHYEQFF. The CDR3 DNA follows: TGTGCCAGCAGTCGGCACTATGAGCAGTTCTTC. This rearrangement joins TRBV11-2 to TRBJ2-1; D gene ambiguous. Germline loops: CDR1 SGHAT, CDR2 FQNNGV. V lost 6 bases, J lost 8 bases, and 8 bases lay in between. This CDR3 spans 11 amino acids.

CDR3 in DNA: TGTGCCAGCAGCGTAGGTACAGGCGGCCAAGAGACCCAGTACTTC. This sequence encodes CASSVGTGGQETQYF. The chain employs TRBV9 and TRBJ2-5; tentatively, D is TRBD1 (5 bases). The CDR3 covers 15 residues. Germline V gives CDR1 SGDLS, CDR2 YYNGEE. V gave up 0 bases and J gave up 1 base, with 10 bases separating them. Full variable domain (rest looked up from reference TRBV9 and TRBJ2-5): DSGVTQTPKHLITATGQRVTLRCSPRSGDLSVYWYQQSLDQGLQFLIQYYNGEERAKGNILERFSAQQFPDLHSELNLSSLELGDSALYFCASSVGTGGQETQYFGPGTRLLVL.

This clone was seen only once. V and J are TRBV13 and TRBJ2-7; D tentatively reads TRBD1 or TRBD2 (5 bases each). V was trimmed by 3 bases and J by 2 bases, leaving 11 bases between them. The CDR3 length is 14 residues. In germline, CDR1 is PRHDT, CDR2 FYEKMQ (reference sequence). Written as DNA, the CDR3 is TGTGCCAGCAGCTTGGGGCAGGGACCCTACGAGCAGTACTTC. This gives the protein CASSLGQGPYEQYF.

In its sample, this clone was seen a few times. In DNA form, the CDR3 reads TGTGCCAGCAGCGAAGACCCTTCCCAGGGGAACTATGGCTACACCTTC. Encoded protein: CASSEDPSQGNYGYTF. This chain joins TRBV9 and TRBJ1-2; D is perhaps TRBD1 (6 bases). The CDR3 runs to 16 residues. V lost 3 bases and J 2 bases, leaving 17 bases between the germline ends. Germline values: CDR1 SGDLS, CDR2 YYNGEE.

A single count supports this clone. This chain joins TRBV6-4 and TRBJ1-2; D gene ambiguous. The CDR3 contains 12 residues. Trimming cost V 2 bases and J 5 bases, with 6 bases left between them. Germline values: CDR1 MRHNA, CDR2 SNTAGT. The CDR3 here is CASSDGGYGYTF. CDR3 sequence (DNA): TGTGCCAGCAGTGACGGAGGTTATGGCTACACCTTC.

The V and J genes are TRBV21-1 and TRBJ1-5. TRBV21-1 is deemed a pseudogene. This CDR3 has 12 residues. CDR3 amino acids: CASSKVCQPQHF. The DNA for the CDR3 is TGTGCCAGCAGCAAAGTTTGTCAGCCCCAGCATTTT.

V usage is TRBV5-1 and J usage is TRBJ1-1, with D maybe TRBD1 (5 bases). There are 14 residues in the CDR3. Deletions cut 0 bases from V and 6 bases from J, with 12 bases between. From germline, CDR1 is SGHRS and CDR2 YFSETQ. DNA for the CDR3: TGCGCCAGCAGCTTGGTCTACAGGACCGCTGAAGCTTTCTTT. This translates into CASSLVYRTAEAFF.

The rearrangement uses TRBV9 and TRBJ1-6; the D is unclear. This CDR3 comprises 13 residues. V lost 0 bases to trimming and J lost 11 bases, with 9 bases between them. Germline lookup yields CDR1 SGDLS and CDR2 YYNGEE. The CDR3 loop reads CASSVDGFPPLHF. DNA of the CDR3: TGTGCCAGCAGCGTAGATGGGTTTCCACCCCTCCACTTT.

The chain is built from TRBV27 and TRBJ2-2; tentatively, D is TRBD2 (5 bases). The germline V gene has CDR1 MNHEY and CDR2 SMNVEV (reference sequence). V gave up 5 bases and J gave up 2 bases, with 15 bases separating them. This CDR3 has 16 residues. CDR3 nucleotides: TGTGCCAGCAGTCCCCTCTCGCGGGTAAACACCGGGGAGCTGTTTTTT. This gives the protein CASSPLSRVNTGELFF.

The chain recombines TRBV28 with TRBJ1-2, with D unresolved. The CDR3 is made up of 14 amino acids. Trimming cost V 5 bases and J 4 bases, with 14 bases left between them. Germline CDR1 MDHEN, CDR2 SYDVKM. The CDR3 loop is CASSPPDRSYGYTF. DNA of the CDR3: TGTGCCAGCAGTCCCCCGGACCGTTCCTATGGCTACACCTTC.

V gene TRBV14 combines with J gene TRBJ1-1; possible D gene TRBD1, 5 bases. Germline-derived CDR1 and CDR2 are SGHDN and FVKESK. V was cut by 1 base and J by 2 bases, with 11 bases left in between. The CDR3 loop spans 15 amino acids. This chain's CDR3 is CASSQVVGVNTEAFF. In nucleotides, the CDR3 is TGTGCCAGCAGCCAAGTGGTGGGGGTTAACACTGAAGCTTTCTTT.

In its sample, this clone was seen once. The CDR3 sequence: CASSLEENTEAFF. The CDR3 bases are TGTGCCAGCAGCTTAGAAGAGAACACTGAAGCTTTCTTT. This rearrangement joins TRBV11-3 to TRBJ1-1; D unclear. The CDR3 is 13 amino acids. The ends were cut back, 0 bases at V and 1 base at J, with 3 bases in the middle. The V gene's germline CDR1 is SGHNT and CDR2 YENEEA.

The V gene is TRBV5-6, the J gene TRBJ1-3, with D possibly being TRBD1 (5 bases). This CDR3 is built from 16 residues. Per germline, CDR1 SGHDT and CDR2 YYEEEE. The V end was cut by 0 bases, the J end by 5 bases, with 15 bases between. The CDR3 sequence: CASSLEAGEGRNTIYF. CDR3 coding DNA: TGTGCCAGCAGCTTGGAGGCCGGGGAGGGGAGAAACACCATATATTTT.

The chain couples TRBV28 to TRBJ2-5; no firm D call. Trimming took off 2 bases at V and 6 bases at J, with 7 bases between the two ends. CDR3 length: 12 amino acids. Per germline, CDR1 MDHEN and CDR2 SYDVKM. CDR3: CASSLSRQTQYF. DNA for the CDR3: TGTGCCAGCAGTTTAAGTAGGCAGACCCAGTACTTC.

V gene TRBV3-1 (or the pseudogene TRBV3-2) combines with J gene TRBJ2-1; D is possibly TRBD2 (6 bases). The length of the CDR3 is 15 residues. Trimming took 1 base from V and 2 from J, leaving 9 bases between them. Looked up from germline, CDR1 is LGHDT and CDR2 is YNNKEL (reference sequence). CDR3 residues: CASSQGDSTYNEQFF. CDR3 sequence (DNA): TGTGCCAGCAGCCAAGGGGACTCTACCTACAATGAGCAGTTCTTC.

V gene TRBV27 combines with J gene TRBJ1-4, with TRBD1 matching over 8 bases. Germline CDR1 is MNHEY and CDR2 is SMNVEV (reference sequence). This CDR3 comprises 15 residues. Trimming removed 4 bases from V and 5 bases from J; junction bases left unmatched: 6. This CDR3 reads CASSSSGGGNEKLFF. The DNA for the CDR3 is TGTGCCAGCAGTTCCTCAGGGGGCGGGAATGAAAAACTGTTTTTT. The full variable domain, rest sourced from reference TRBV27 and TRBJ1-4, is EAQVTQNPRYLITVTGKKLTVTCSQNMNHEYMSWYRQDPGLGLRQIYYSMNVEVTDKGDVPEGYKVSRKEKRNFPLILESPSPNQTSLYFCASSSSGGGNEKLFFGSGTQLSVL.

This clone was counted a single time. The V call is TRBV7-2, the J call TRBJ2-3; D perhaps matches TRBD2 (5 bases). CDR1 is SGHTA and CDR2 is FQGNSA in the germline V gene. The CDR3 length is 13 residues. V lost 6 bases, J lost 6 bases, and 13 bases lay in between. The CDR3 coding sequence is TGTGCCAGCAGTTCCCCCCGGAGGGATACGCAGTATTTT. Its protein is CASSSPRRDTQYF.

This rearrangement joins TRBV6-5 to TRBJ1-1; 7 nucleotides align to TRBD1. CDR3 size: 15 residues. V lost 8 bases to trimming and J lost 2 bases; unmatched junction nucleotides: 11. Germline V gives CDR1 MNHEY, CDR2 SVGAGI. The CDR3 here is CASGIWRGRNTEAFF. In DNA form, the CDR3 reads TGTGCCAGCGGAATATGGAGGGGGCGAAACACTGAAGCTTTCTTT.

The chain is built from TRBV20-1 and TRBJ1-4; TRBD1 is a possible D gene (5 bases). V lost 3 bases and J 7 bases, leaving 15 bases between the germline ends. This CDR3 has 14 residues. CDR1 DFQATT and CDR2 SNEGSKA come from the germline V gene (reference sequence). CDR3 region: CSASGTPRGEKLFF. CDR3 coding DNA: TGCAGTGCTAGTGGGACTCCTAGAGGTGAAAAACTGTTTTTT.

The chain carries TRBV5-1 and TRBJ2-7; D gene unclear. V was pared by 0 bases and J by 1 base, with 8 bases between. Germline CDR1 and CDR2: SGHRS and YFSETQ. This CDR3 spans 14 amino acids. CDR3: CASSLGGGSYEQYF. The DNA of the CDR3 is TGCGCCAGCAGCTTGGGTGGCGGATCCTACGAGCAGTACTTC. Variable domain in full (rest from reference TRBV5-1 and TRBJ2-7): KAGVTQTPRYLIKTRGQQVTLSCSPISGHRSVSWYQQTPGQGLQFLFEYFSETQRNKGNFPGRFSGRQFSNSRSEMNVSTLELGDSALYLCASSLGGGSYEQYFGPGTRLTVT.

The chain links TRBV18 to TRBJ2-4; D gene unclear. CDR3 length: 16 amino acids. Germline CDR1 reads KGHSH; CDR2 reads LQKENI. V was clipped by 1 base and J by 0 bases, with 10 bases between them. The CDR3 is CASSPRRTIAKNIQYF. As DNA, the CDR3 is TGTGCCAGCTCACCACGCAGAACAATAGCCAAAAACATTCAGTACTTC.

The V and J genes are TRBV12-3 or TRBV12-4 and TRBJ1-1; unclear D gene. The V gene lost 3 bases and the J gene lost 1 base, with 6 bases spanning the gap. The CDR3 consists of 13 residues. CDR3 protein: CASSFSENTEAFF. CDR3 bases: TGTGCCAGCAGTTTTAGTGAGAACACTGAAGCTTTCTTT.

V is TRBV6-2 or TRBV6-3 and J is TRBJ2-7; TRBD1 aligns across 8 bases. The junction had 3 bases not matched to a gene; V was cut back by 4 bases and J by 4 bases. CDR1 is MNHEY, CDR2 SVGEGT, per germline. The CDR3 runs to 13 residues. CDR3 protein: CASSSDRGYEQYF. DNA for the CDR3: TGTGCCAGCAGTTCCGACAGGGGTTACGAGCAGTACTTC.

This clone was seen a single time. The V call is TRBV4-1, the J call TRBJ2-7, with D tentatively TRBD1 (5 bases). The CDR3 has 13 residues. V was cut by 0 bases and J by 7 bases, with 10 bases left in between. CDR1 is MGHRA, CDR2 YSYEKL, per germline. This CDR3 is CASSQDQGGEQYF. The CDR3 nucleotides are TGCGCCAGCAGCCAAGATCAGGGTGGGGAGCAGTACTTC.